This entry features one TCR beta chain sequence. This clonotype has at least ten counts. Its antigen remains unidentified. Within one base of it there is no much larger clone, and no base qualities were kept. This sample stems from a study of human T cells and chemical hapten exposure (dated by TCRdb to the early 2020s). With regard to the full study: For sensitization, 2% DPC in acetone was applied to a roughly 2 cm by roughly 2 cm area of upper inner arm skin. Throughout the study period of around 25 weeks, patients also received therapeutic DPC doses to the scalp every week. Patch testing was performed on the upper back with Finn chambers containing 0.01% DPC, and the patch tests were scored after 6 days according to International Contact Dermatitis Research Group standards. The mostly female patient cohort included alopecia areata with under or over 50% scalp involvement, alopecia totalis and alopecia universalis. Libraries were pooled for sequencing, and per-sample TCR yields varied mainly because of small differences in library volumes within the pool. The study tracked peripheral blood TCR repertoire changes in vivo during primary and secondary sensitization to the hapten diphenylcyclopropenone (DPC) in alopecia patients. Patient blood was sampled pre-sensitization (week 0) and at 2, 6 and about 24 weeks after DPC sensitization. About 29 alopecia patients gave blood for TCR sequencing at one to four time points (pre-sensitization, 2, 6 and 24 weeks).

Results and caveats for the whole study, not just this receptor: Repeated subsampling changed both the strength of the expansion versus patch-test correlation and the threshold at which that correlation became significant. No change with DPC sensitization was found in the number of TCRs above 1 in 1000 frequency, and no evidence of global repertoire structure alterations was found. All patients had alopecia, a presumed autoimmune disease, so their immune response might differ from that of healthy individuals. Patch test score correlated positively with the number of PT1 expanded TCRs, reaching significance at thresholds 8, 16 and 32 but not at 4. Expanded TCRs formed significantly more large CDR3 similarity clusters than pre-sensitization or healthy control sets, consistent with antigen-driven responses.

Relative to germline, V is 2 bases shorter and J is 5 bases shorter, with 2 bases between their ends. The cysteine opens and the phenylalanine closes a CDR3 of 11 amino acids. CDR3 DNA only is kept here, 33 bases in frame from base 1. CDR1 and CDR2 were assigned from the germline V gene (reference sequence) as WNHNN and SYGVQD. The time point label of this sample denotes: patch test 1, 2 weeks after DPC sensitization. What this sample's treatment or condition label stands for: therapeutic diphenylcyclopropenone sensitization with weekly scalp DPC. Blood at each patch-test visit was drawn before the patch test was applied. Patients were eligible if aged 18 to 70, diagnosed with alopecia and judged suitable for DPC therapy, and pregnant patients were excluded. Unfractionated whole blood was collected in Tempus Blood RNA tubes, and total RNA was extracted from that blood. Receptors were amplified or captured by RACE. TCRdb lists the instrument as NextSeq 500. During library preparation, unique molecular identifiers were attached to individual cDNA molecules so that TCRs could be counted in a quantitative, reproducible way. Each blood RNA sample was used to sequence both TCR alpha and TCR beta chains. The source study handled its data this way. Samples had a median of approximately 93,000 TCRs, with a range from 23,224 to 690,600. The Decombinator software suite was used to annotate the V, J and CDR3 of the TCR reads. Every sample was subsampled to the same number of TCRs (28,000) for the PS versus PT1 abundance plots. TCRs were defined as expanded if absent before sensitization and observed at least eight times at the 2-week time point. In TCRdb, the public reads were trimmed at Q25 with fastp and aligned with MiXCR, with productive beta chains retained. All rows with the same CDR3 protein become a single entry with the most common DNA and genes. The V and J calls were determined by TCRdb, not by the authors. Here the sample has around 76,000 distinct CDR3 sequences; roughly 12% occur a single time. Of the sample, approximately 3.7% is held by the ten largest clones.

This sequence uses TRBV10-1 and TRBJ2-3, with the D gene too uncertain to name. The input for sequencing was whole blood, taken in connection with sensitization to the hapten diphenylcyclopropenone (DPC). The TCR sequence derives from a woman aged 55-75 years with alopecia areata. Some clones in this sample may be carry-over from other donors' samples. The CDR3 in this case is CASSERDTQYF. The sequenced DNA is TGCGCCAGCAGTGAGAGAGATACGCAGTATTTT.